This entry describes one T cell receptor (beta chain). As yet, its antigen is unknown. This entry belongs to a study of cytomegalovirus exposure and HLA in healthy donors. Study in general: Among 398 genotyped donors, approximately 80% fell in the Caucasian-associated ancestry cluster.

Primers for the PCR totalled 60 Vbeta and 13 Jbeta. TCRdb's table, derived via immunoSEQ multiplex PCR, lists solely in-frame clones and lacks some. Of about 130,000 clones listed, roughly 78% are singletons. Study-wide points: Accurate predictions that matched the HLA-A and HLA-B alleles of most subjects were reportedly made from TCR beta sequences.

This sequence was found in a man aged 25-40 years in good health and CMV-seropositive. Material: PBMCs.

Here the CDR3 DNA reads TGTGCCAGCAGTTTCCGGGACAGGGTCGGCTACGAGCAGTACTTC. Its translation: CASSFRDRVGYEQYF. The chain uses TRBV28 and TRBJ2-7, with 9 bases fitting TRBD1. CDR1 and CDR2 from the germline V gene are MDHEN and SYDVKM. V lost 3 bases and J lost 3; bases outside the gene matches: 6. The CDR3 totals 15 residues.